Below, 17 T cell receptor beta chains from the same sample are listed, as sequenced in a study of T cell repertoires in cytomegalovirus infection. TCRdb redid the calling of the reads with MiXCR, one entry per CDR3 protein. The data hold about 830,000 distinct CDR3 sequences, with roughly 33% observed a single time. These TCRs' antigens remain unknown. The sample was cultured CD8+ T cells from PBMCs, taken from culture after CMV antigen stimulation. All receptors come from a human donor in good health (CMV status not recorded). Some clones in this sample may be carry-over from other donors' samples.

The chain combines TRBV11-2 with TRBJ2-3, with 8 nucleotides matching TRBD2. The CDR3 consists of 15 residues. Germline loops: CDR1 SGHAT, CDR2 FQNNGV. The V segment lost 2 bases and the J segment 1 base; nucleotides outside the gene matches: 2. The CDR3 loop is CASSLPGGGTDTQYF. In DNA, the CDR3 is TGTGCCAGCAGCTTACCGGGGGGGGGCACAGATACGCAGTATTTT.

In this sample, this clonotype turned up once. The chain links TRBV7-9 to TRBJ2-3; D may be TRBD1 or TRBD2 (5 bases each). CDR1 and CDR2 (germline): SEHNR, FQNEAQ (reference sequence). This CDR3 contains 17 residues. The germline V and J ends were trimmed by 6 bases and 6 bases, with 25 bases remaining between them. The CDR3 DNA reads as TGTGCCAGCAGTTGGAGTCCGGGGCTCAAGACGGTGGATACGCAGTATTTT. It is translated as CASSWSPGLKTVDTQYF.

The V call is TRBV9, the J call TRBJ2-7; D possibly corresponds to TRBD2 (5 bases). The CDR3 has 17 residues. V was shortened by 0 bases and J by 2 bases, with 18 bases between the two germline ends. CDR1 is SGDLS, CDR2 YYNGEE, per germline. CDR3 DNA: TGTGCCAGCAGCGTAGTGGGAGTATTTTATCCCCCCTACGAGCAGTACTTC. Its translation is CASSVVGVFYPPYEQYF.

This chain joins TRBV5-8 and TRBJ1-6; possible D gene TRBD1, 5 bases. The CDR3 is made up of 15 amino acids. CDR1 SGHTS and CDR2 YDEGEE come from the germline V gene. The V end was cut by 1 base, the J end by 7 bases, with 12 bases between. Here the CDR3 reads CASSLPGGINSPLHF. CDR3 in DNA: TGTGCCAGCAGCTTGCCCGGGGGGATAAATTCACCCCTCCACTTT.

This sequence joins TRBV19 and TRBJ2-7; 8 positions agree with TRBD2. Trimming at V came to 3 bases and at J to 7 bases, leaving 14 bases not matched to a gene. This CDR3 is built from 16 residues. CDR1 and CDR2 from the germline V gene are LNHDA and SQIVND (reference sequence). For the CDR3, the DNA is TGTGCCAGTAGTATCCTTCCTAGCGGGCCTCTTCTTGAGCAGTACTTC. It translates to CASSILPSGPLLEQYF.

The CDR3 DNA sequence: TGTGCCAGCAGACGGGACAGACTCTATGGCTACACCTTC. The encoded protein is CASRRDRLYGYTF. The chain has TRBV27 and TRBJ1-2, with 7 bases identical to TRBD1. The CDR3 loop spans 13 amino acids. CDR1 and CDR2 (germline): MNHEY, SMNVEV (reference sequence). V trimming: 6 bases; J trimming: 4 bases; junction bases outside the gene matches: 5.

In its sample, this clonotype was seen many times. V and J are TRBV6-1 and TRBJ1-5; a possible D gene is TRBD1 (5 bases). This CDR3 has 14 residues. CDR1 and CDR2 from the germline V gene are MNHNS and SASEGT. V was cut by 10 bases and J by 3 bases, with 16 bases left in between. The CDR3 protein is CATAVTATNQPQHF. The CDR3, as DNA: TGTGCCACCGCGGTGACAGCGACCAATCAGCCCCAGCATTTT.

This clonotype has a handful of counts. DNA of the CDR3: TGTGCCAGTAGTATGGGGACAGGGAACTACAATCAGCCCCAGCATTTT. It yields the protein CASSMGTGNYNQPQHF. This sequence joins TRBV19 and TRBJ1-5, with 9 nucleotides matching TRBD1. CDR1 and CDR2 (germline): LNHDA, SQIVND (reference sequence). Trimming removed 3 bases from V and 3 bases from J; junction bases left unmatched: 6. The CDR3 consists of 16 residues. The full variable domain, its missing parts supplied by reference TRBV19 and TRBJ1-5, is DGGITQSPKYLFRKEGQNVTLSCEQNLNHDAMYWYRQDPGQGLRLIYYSQIVNDFQKGDIAEGYSVSREKKESFPLTVTSAQKNPTAFYLCASSMGTGNYNQPQHFGDGTRLSIL.

The table lists this clonotype with many counts. The chain uses TRBV7-2 and TRBJ2-3; D is undetermined. CDR3 length: 15 residues. Germline loops: CDR1 SGHTA, CDR2 FQGNSA. V was trimmed by 1 base and J by 0 bases, leaving 8 bases between them. CDR3: CASSLGWTSTDTQYF. Here the CDR3 DNA reads TGTGCCAGCAGCTTAGGGTGGACGAGCACAGATACGCAGTATTTT. Supplemented by reference TRBV7-2 and TRBJ2-3, the full variable domain reads GAGVSQSPSNKVTEKGKDVELRCDPISGHTALYWYRQSLGQGLEFLIYFQGNSAPDKSGLPSDRFSAERTGGSVSTLTIQRTQQEDSAVYLCASSLGWTSTDTQYFGPGTRLTVL.

In its sample, this clonotype was seen a few times. V gene TRBV20-1 combines with J gene TRBJ2-7; 9 bases map to TRBD2. In germline, CDR1 is DFQATT, CDR2 SNEGSKA (reference sequence). The V gene end was trimmed by 6 bases and the J gene end by 5 bases; junction bases not matched to a gene: 8. The CDR3 consists of 13 residues. The CDR3 loop reads CSADGLAMHEQYV. CDR3 nucleotides: TGCAGTGCCGACGGACTAGCGATGCACGAGCAGTACGTC.

V and J are TRBV12-3 or TRBV12-4 and TRBJ1-5; TRBD1 is a possible D gene (6 bases). Deletions cut 5 bases from V and 4 bases from J, with 15 bases between. The CDR3 length is 15 residues. CDR3 nucleotide sequence: TGTGCCAGCAGTCTCGACGACAGGTGGAATCAGCCCCAGCATTTT. Translation gives CASSLDDRWNQPQHF.

The chain is built from TRBV27 and TRBJ2-2, with D perhaps matching TRBD1 (6 bases). The V and J ends lost 7 bases and 7 bases respectively, with 13 bases between them. Looked up from germline, CDR1 is MNHEY and CDR2 is SMNVEV (reference sequence). The CDR3 loop spans 13 amino acids. CDR3 loop: CASTWTVDGELFF. Written as DNA, the CDR3 is TGTGCCAGCACTTGGACAGTCGACGGGGAGCTGTTTTTT.

There are many counts of this clonotype. This chain connects TRBV7-9 to TRBJ2-7; D not resolved. There are 13 residues in the CDR3. V dropped 7 bases and J dropped 3 bases, with 13 bases sitting between them. Germline V gives CDR1 SEHNR, CDR2 FQNEAQ (reference sequence). This chain's CDR3 is CASTTNINYEQYV. For the CDR3, the DNA is TGTGCCAGCACAACAAATATAAACTACGAGCAGTACGTC.

The table lists this clonotype with many counts. The chain employs TRBV7-2 and TRBJ2-5; 10 positions agree with TRBD2. Germline V lookup: CDR1 SGHTA, CDR2 FQGNSA. CDR3 length: 20 amino acids. V lost 5 bases, J lost 1 base, and 19 bases stayed unmatched. CDR3 sequence: CASSLLGLSGGGPFQETQYF. The CDR3 DNA reads as TGTGCCAGCAGCCTGCTCGGGTTGAGCGGGGGGGGCCCCTTCCAAGAGACCCAGTACTTC.

For this clonotype: Compared with germline, one end of the junction differs, possibly owing to a read error. J is TRBJ1-1 and V is TRBV19; 7 positions agree with TRBD1. CDR1 and CDR2 from the germline V gene are LNHDA and SQIVND (reference sequence). The CDR3 runs 10 residues. CDR3 in DNA: TGTGCCAGTAGTAACGACAGGGAAGTCTTT. As protein: CASSNDREVF.

There are many counts of this clonotype. The CDR3 coding sequence is TGTGCCAGCAGCCCCAGAGACTCTGGAAACACCATATATTTT. It translates to CASSPRDSGNTIYF. This chain links TRBV7-6 with TRBJ1-3; no firm D call. The CDR3 runs 14 residues. Germline V CDR1 and CDR2: SGHVS, FNYEAQ. V lost 5 bases and J lost 0, with 8 bases in between.

This chain joins TRBV7-6 and TRBJ1-1, with D maybe TRBD1 (5 bases). Trimming removed 6 bases at V and 6 bases at J, with 17 bases between. The CDR3 has 14 residues. Germline CDR1 and CDR2: SGHVS and FNYEAQ. Here the CDR3 reads CASSPRGASSEAFF. CDR3 DNA: TGTGCCAGCAGTCCCCGAGGGGCGAGTTCTGAAGCTTTCTTT.